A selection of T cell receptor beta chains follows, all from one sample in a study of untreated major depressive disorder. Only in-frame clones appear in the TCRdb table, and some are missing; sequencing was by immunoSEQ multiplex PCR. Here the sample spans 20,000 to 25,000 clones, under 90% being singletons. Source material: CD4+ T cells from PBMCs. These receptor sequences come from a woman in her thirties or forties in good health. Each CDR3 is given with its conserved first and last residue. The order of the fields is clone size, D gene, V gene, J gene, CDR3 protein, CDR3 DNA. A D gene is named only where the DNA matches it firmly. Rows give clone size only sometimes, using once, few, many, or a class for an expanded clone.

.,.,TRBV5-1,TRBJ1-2,CASSLNGPQESYGYTF,TGCGCCAGCAGCTTGAACGGACCTCAAGAATCCTATGGCTACACCTTC
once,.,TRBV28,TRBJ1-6,CASRADYNSPLHF,TGTGCCAGCCGGGCGGACTATAATTCACCCCTCCACTTT
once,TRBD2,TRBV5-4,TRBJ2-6,CASSLGGRAFGANVLTF,TGTGCCAGCAGCTTGGGGGGGAGGGCCTTTGGGGCCAACGTCCTGACTTTC
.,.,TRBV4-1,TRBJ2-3,CASSQGLWQGTDTQYF,TGCGCCAGCAGCCAAGGTTTATGGCAGGGCACAGATACGCAGTATTTT
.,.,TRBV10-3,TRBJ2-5,CAISETGKFQETQYF,TGTGCCATCAGTGAGACAGGGAAGTTCCAAGAGACCCAGTACTTC
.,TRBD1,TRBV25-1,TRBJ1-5,CASSEDRGPNSNQPQHF,TGTGCCAGCAGTGAAGACAGGGGCCCTAATAGCAATCAGCCCCAGCATTTT
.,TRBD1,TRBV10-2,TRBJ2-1,CASRTGIFNEQFF,TGCGCCAGCCGGACAGGTATTTTCAATGAGCAGTTCTTC
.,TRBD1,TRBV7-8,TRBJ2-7,CASSLDRGTYEQYF,TGTGCCAGCAGCCTCGACAGGGGGACCTACGAGCAGTACTTC
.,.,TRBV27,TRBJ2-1,CASSWRGGHNSYNEQFF,TGTGCCAGCAGTTGGAGGGGGGGCCACAACTCCTACAATGAGCAGTTCTTC
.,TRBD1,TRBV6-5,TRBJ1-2,CASSQSGGYGYTF,TGTGCCAGCAGCCAATCAGGGGGCTATGGCTACACCTTC
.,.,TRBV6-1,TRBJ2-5,CASSPRETQYF,TGTGCCAGCAGTCCCCGTGAGACCCAGTACTTC
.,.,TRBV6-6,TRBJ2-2,CASTYRVETGELFF,TGTGCCAGCACCTACAGGGTAGAAACCGGGGAGCTGTTTTTT
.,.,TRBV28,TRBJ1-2,CASRETDYGYTF,TGTGCCAGCAGGGAGACAGATTATGGCTACACCTTC
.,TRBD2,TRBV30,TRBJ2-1,CAWSALAGGPRYNEQFF,TGTGCCTGGTCCGCACTAGCGGGAGGGCCTAGGTACAATGAGCAGTTCTTC
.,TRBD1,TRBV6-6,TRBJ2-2,CGGSGGGTGELFF,TGTGGGGGCTCAGGGGGCGGCACCGGGGAGCTGTTTTTT
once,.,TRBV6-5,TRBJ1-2,CASRGGYGYTF,TGTGCCAGCAGGGGTGGGTATGGCTACACCTTC
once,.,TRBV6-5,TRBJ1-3,CATAMGVSGNTIYF,TGTGCCACCGCAATGGGTGTCTCTGGAAACACCATATATTTT
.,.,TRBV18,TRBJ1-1,CASSSTQNTEAFF,TGTGCCAGCTCTTCAACGCAAAACACTGAAGCTTTCTTT
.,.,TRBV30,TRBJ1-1,CAWSLDRLTAFF,TGTGCCTGGAGTTTAGACAGACTTACAGCTTTCTTT
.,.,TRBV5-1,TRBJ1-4,CASSAGGTREKLFF,TGCGCCAGCAGCGCCGGTGGGACGAGGGAAAAACTGTTTTTT
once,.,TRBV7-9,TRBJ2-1,CASSLGRNLLDEQFF,TGTGCCAGCAGCTTAGGGAGGAACCTTTTAGATGAGCAGTTCTTC
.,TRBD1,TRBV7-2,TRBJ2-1,CASSKRQGRNEQFF,TGTGCCAGCAGCAAGAGACAGGGTAGGAATGAGCAGTTCTTC
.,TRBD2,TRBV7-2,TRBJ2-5,CASSLWASGGSETQYF,TGTGCCAGCAGCTTATGGGCTAGCGGGGGGTCGGAGACCCAGTACTTC
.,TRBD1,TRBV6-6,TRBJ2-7,CASTPRDRAYEQYF,TGTGCCAGCACCCCCCGGGACAGGGCCTACGAGCAGTACTTC
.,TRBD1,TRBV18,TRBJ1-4,CASSKTGSFGKLFF,TGTGCCAGCTCGAAGACAGGGTCTTTTGGAAAACTGTTTTTT
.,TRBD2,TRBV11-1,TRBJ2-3,CASSAGTSGGAQYF,TGTGCCAGCAGCGCCGGGACTAGCGGGGGGGCGCAGTATTTT
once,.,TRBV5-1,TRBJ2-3,CASSFERATDTQYF,TGCGCCAGCAGCTTCGAGCGGGCCACAGATACGCAGTATTTT
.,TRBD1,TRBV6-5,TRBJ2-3,CASTLRQGTTDTQYF,TGTGCCAGCACCCTTAGACAGGGGACCACAGATACGCAGTATTTT
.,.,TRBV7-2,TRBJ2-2,CASSTLAVNTGELFF,TGTGCCAGCAGTACCTTAGCGGTTAACACCGGGGAGCTGTTTTTT
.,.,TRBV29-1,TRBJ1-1,CSVRQGGMNTEAFF,TGCAGCGTTCGCCAGGGTGGGATGAACACTGAAGCTTTCTTT
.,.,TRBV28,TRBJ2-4,CASSFGVGLAKNIQYF,TGTGCCAGCAGTTTTGGAGTGGGCCTAGCCAAAAACATTCAGTACTTC
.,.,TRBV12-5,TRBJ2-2,CASGLWRQNTGELFF,TGTGCTAGTGGTTTATGGAGGCAGAACACCGGGGAGCTGTTTTTT
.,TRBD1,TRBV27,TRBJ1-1,CASGQGMRTEAFF,TGTGCCAGCGGACAGGGGATGAGGACTGAAGCTTTCTTT
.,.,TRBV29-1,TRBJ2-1,CSPRSGDEQFF,TGCAGCCCGAGGTCTGGCGATGAGCAGTTCTTC